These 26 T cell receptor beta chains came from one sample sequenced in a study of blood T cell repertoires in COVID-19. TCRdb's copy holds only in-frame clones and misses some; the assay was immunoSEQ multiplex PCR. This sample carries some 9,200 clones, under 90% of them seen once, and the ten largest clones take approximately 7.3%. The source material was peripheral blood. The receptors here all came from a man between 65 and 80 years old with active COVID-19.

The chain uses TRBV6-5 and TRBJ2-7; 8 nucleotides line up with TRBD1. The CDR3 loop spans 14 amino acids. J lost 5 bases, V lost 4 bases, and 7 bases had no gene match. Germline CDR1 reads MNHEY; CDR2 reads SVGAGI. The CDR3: CASSFSGQGNEQYF. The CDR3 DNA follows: TGTGCCAGCAGTTTTTCAGGACAGGGTAACGAGCAGTACTTC.

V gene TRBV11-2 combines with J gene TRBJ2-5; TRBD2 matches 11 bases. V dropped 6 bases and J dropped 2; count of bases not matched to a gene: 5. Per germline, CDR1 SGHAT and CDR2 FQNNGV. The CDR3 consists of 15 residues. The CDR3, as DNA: TGTGCCAGCAGTTCGGGACTAGCGGAACAAGAGACCCAGTACTTC. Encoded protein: CASSSGLAEQETQYF.

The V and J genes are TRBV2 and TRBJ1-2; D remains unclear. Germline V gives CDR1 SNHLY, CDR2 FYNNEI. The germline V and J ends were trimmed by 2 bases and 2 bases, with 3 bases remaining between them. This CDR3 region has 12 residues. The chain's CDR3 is CASSEQNYGYTF. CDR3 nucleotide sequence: TGTGCCAGCAGTGAACAGAACTATGGCTACACCTTC.

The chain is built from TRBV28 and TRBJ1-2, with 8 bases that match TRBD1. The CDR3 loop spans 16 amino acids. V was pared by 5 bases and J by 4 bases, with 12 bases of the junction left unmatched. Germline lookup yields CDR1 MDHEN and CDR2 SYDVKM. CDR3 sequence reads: CASSPPPDRVIYGYTF. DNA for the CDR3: TGTGCCAGCAGTCCGCCCCCGGACAGGGTTATCTATGGCTACACCTTC.

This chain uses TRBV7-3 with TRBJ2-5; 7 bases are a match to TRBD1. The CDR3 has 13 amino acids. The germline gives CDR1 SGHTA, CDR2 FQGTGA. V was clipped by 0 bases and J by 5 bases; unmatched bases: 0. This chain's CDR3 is CASSLTQGETQYF. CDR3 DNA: TGTGCCAGCAGCTTAACACAGGGGGAGACCCAGTACTTC.

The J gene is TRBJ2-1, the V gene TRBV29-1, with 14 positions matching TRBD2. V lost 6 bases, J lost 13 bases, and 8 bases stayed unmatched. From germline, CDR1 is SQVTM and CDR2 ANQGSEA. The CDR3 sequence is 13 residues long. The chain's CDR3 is CSVEGLAGEGQFF. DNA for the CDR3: TGCAGCGTCGAGGGACTAGCGGGAGAGGGCCAGTTCTTC.

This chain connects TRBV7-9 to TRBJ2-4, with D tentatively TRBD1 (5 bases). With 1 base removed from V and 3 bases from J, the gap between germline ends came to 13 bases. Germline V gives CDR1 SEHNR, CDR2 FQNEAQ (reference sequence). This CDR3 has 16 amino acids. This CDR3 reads CASSLGSGMGKNIQYF. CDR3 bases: TGTGCCAGCAGCTTAGGCTCAGGGATGGGCAAAAACATTCAGTACTTC.

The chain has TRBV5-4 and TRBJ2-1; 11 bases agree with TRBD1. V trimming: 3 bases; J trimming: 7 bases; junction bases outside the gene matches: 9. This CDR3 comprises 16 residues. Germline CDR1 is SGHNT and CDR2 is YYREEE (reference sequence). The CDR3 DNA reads TGTGCCAGCAGCTGGGACAGGGGGGGTATCGGAAATGAGCAGTTCTTC. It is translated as CASSWDRGGIGNEQFF.

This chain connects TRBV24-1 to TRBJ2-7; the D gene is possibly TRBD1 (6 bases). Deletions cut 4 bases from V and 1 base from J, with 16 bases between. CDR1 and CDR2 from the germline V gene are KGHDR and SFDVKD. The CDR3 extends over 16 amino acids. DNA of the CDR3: TGTGCCACCAGTGACCCTGACAGGACGACATCCTACGAGCAGTACTTC. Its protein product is CATSDPDRTTSYEQYF.

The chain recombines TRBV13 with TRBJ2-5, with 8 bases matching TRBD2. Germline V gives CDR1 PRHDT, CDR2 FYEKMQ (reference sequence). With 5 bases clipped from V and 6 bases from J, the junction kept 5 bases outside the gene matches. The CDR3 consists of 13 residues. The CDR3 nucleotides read TGTGCCAGCAGCACCAGCGGGAGTCAGACCCAGTACTTC. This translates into CASSTSGSQTQYF.

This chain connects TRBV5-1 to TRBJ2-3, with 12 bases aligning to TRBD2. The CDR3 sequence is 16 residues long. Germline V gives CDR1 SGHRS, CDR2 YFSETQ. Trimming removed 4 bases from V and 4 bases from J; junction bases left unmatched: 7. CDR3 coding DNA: TGCGCCAGCAGCCCTTCCCGACTAGCGGGAGCAGATACGCAGTATTTT. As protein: CASSPSRLAGADTQYF.

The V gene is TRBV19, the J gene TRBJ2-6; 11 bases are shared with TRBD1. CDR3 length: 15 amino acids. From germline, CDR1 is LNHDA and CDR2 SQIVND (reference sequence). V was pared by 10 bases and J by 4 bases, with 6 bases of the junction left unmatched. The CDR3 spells CATGQGAPGANVLTF. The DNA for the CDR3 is TGTGCCACCGGACAGGGGGCGCCAGGGGCCAACGTCCTGACTTTC.

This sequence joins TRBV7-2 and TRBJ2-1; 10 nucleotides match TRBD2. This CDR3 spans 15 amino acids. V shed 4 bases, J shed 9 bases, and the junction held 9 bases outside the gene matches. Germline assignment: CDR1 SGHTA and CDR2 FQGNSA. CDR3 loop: CASSSSGSRGAEQFF. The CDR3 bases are TGTGCCAGCAGCTCTAGCGGGAGCCGTGGGGCTGAGCAGTTCTTC. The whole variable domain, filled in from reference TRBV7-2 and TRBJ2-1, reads GAGVSQSPSNKVTEKGKDVELRCDPISGHTALYWYRQSLGQGLEFLIYFQGNSAPDKSGLPSDRFSAERTGGSVSTLTIQRTQQEDSAVYLCASSSSGSRGAEQFFGPGTRLTVL.

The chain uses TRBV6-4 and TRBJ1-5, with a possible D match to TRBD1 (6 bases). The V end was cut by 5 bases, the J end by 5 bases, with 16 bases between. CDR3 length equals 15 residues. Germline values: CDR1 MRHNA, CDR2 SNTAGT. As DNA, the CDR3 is TGTGCCAGCAGTACAACAGGGAGTGGTGATCAGCCCCAGCATTTT. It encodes CASSTTGSGDQPQHF.

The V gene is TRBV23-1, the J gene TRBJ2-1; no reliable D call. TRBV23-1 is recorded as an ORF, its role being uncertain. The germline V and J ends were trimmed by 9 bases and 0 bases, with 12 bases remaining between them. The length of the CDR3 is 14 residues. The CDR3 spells CARLSFSSYNEQFF. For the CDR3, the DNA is TGCGCCAGGTTGTCTTTTAGCTCCTACAATGAGCAGTTCTTC.

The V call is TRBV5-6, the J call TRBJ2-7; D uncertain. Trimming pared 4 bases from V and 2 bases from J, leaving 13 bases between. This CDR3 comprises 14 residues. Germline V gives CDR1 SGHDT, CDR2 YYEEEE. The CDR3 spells CASSPPRVPYEQYF. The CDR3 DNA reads TGTGCCAGCAGCCCCCCCCGGGTCCCCTACGAGCAGTACTTC.

The CDR3 DNA reads as TGTGCCAGCCCTGCTATGGACAACTCTGGCACAGATACGCAGTATTTT. Protein sequence: CASPAMDNSGTDTQYF. V is TRBV21-1 and J is TRBJ2-3; TRBD1 is taken as the D call from the table, unchecked against the DNA. TRBV21-1 is annotated as a pseudogene. The CDR3 is made up of 16 amino acids.

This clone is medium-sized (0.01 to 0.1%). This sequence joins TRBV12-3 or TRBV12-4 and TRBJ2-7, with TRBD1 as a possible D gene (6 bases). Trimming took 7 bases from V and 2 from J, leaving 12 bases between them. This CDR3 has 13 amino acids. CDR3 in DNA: TGTGCCAGCAAACGTAACAGGGCCTACGAGCAGTACTTC. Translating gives CASKRNRAYEQYF.

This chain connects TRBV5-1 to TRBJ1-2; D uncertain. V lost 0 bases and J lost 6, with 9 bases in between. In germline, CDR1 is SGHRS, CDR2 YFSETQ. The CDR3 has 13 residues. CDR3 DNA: TGCGCCAGCAGCTTGGCCCCGCAGGATGGCTACACCTTC. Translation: CASSLAPQDGYTF.

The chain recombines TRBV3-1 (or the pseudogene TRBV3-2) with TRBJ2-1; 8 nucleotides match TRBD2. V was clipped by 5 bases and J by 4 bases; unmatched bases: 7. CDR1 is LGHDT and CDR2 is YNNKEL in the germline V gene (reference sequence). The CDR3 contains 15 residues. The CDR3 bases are TGTGCCAGCAGCGCCCGGACTAGCTATTACAATGAGCAGTTCTTC. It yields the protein CASSARTSYYNEQFF.

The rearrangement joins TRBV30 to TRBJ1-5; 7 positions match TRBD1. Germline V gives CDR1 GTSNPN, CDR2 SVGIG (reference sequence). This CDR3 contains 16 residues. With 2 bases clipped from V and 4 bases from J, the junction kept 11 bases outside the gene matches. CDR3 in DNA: TGTGCCTGGAGTCGGCCCGGGACAGCTAATAATCAGCCCCAGCATTTT. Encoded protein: CAWSRPGTANNQPQHF.

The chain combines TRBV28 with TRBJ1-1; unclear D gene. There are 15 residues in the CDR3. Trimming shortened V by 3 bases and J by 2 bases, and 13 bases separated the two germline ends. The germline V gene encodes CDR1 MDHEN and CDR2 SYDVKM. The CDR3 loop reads CASSFPYGLNTEAFF. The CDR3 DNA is TGTGCCAGCAGTTTCCCCTATGGACTAAACACTGAAGCTTTCTTT.

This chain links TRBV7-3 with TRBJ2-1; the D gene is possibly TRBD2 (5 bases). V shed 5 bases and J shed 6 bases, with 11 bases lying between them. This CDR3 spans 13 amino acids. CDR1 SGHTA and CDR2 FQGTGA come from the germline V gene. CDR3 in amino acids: CASSRGPLNEQFF. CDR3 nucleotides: TGTGCCAGCAGCCGCGGGCCCCTCAATGAGCAGTTCTTC.

In DNA, the CDR3 is TGCGCCAGCAGCCGACTAGCGGGAGGAGCCAATGAGCAGTTCTTC. Translating it yields CASSRLAGGANEQFF. V and J are TRBV4-1 and TRBJ2-1, with 13 bases identical to TRBD2. The CDR3 spans 15 residues. Germline CDR1 and CDR2: MGHRA and YSYEKL. The junction had 3 bases not matched to a gene; V was cut back by 4 bases and J by 6 bases.

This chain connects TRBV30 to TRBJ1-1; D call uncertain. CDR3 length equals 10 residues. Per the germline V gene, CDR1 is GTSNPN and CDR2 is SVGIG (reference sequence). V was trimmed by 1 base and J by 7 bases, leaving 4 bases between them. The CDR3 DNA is TGTGCCTGGAGTGCCCGTGAAGCTTTCTTT. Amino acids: CAWSAREAFF. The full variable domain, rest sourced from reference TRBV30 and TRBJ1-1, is SQTIHQWPATLVQPVGSPLSLECTVEGTSNPNLYWYRQAAGRGLQLLFYSVGIGQISSEVPQNLSASRPQDRQFILSSKKLLLSDSGFYLCAWSAREAFFGQGTRLTVV.

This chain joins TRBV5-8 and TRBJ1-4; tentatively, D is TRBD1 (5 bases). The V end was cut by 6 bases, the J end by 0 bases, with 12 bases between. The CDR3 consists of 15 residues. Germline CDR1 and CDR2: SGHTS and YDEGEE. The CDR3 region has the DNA TGTGCCAGCACCAGCGACAGTGCAACTAATGAAAAACTGTTTTTT. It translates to CASTSDSATNEKLFF.